This passage covers 14 T cell receptor beta chains from one sample sequenced in a study of T-cell memory formation after mild COVID-19. Each CDR3 protein gets one entry after TCRdb re-called the 5' RACE reads with MiXCR. The table has 89,000 or so distinct CDR3 sequences, 10% to 15% seen once; the top ten hold around two fifths. Sequenced input: PBMCs or a T cell subset sorted from them (not recorded which). The receptor set was obtained from a man between 18 and 29 years old who had mild COVID-19 (a few samples of this study predate the infection). Cell type and time point are not known.

This clonotype was counted a few times. V gene TRBV7-8 combines with J gene TRBJ2-5, with 7 bases aligning to TRBD1. There are 15 residues in the CDR3. J gave up 2 bases and V 2 bases, and 5 bases lay outside the gene matches. CDR1 is SGHVS and CDR2 is FQNEAQ in the germline V gene. Written as DNA, the CDR3 is TGTGCCAGCAGCTTATATTCCAGGGGGCAAGAGACCCAGTACTTC. This translates into CASSLYSRGQETQYF.

The genes are TRBV9 and TRBJ2-1; D is perhaps TRBD1 or TRBD2 (6 bases each). V dropped 0 bases and J dropped 8 bases, with 21 bases sitting between them. CDR3 length equals 17 residues. CDR1 is SGDLS, CDR2 YYNGEE, per germline. The CDR3 loop reads CASSVAPGALKGDEQFF. CDR3 coding DNA: TGTGCCAGCAGCGTAGCTCCGGGGGCCCTCAAGGGCGATGAGCAGTTCTTC.

The chain combines TRBV7-6 with TRBJ1-5, with 10 bases fitting TRBD1. V lost 5 bases and J lost 9; bases outside the gene matches: 13. This CDR3 has 16 residues. Germline-derived CDR1 and CDR2 are SGHVS and FNYEAQ. The CDR3 is CASSPGTGVGEWPQHF. The CDR3 bases are TGTGCCAGCAGCCCCGGGACAGGGGTGGGCGAATGGCCCCAGCATTTT.

This clonotype appeared once. One junction end does not reproduce the germline sequence, and a read error may be involved. The chain uses TRBV3-1 and TRBJ1-4; possibly TRBD1 for D (5 bases). The CDR3 spans 17 residues. CDR1 and CDR2 (germline): LGHDT, YNNKEL (reference sequence). This CDR3 reads CASSQDHWAGRNEILFF. CDR3 bases: TGTGCCAGCAGCCAAGATCATTGGGCAGGGAGAAATGAAATACTGTTTTTT. The whole variable domain, filled in from reference TRBV3-1 and TRBJ1-4, reads DTAVSQTPKYLVTQMGNDKSIKCEQNLGHDTMYWYKQDSKKFLKIMFSYNNKELIINETVPNRFSPKSPDKAHLNLHINSLELGDSAVYFCASSQDHWAGRNEILFFGSGTQLSVL.

J is TRBJ2-6 and V is TRBV24-1; maybe TRBD1 (6 bases). The ends were cut back, 3 bases at V and 0 bases at J, with 11 bases in the middle. Germline V gene sequence: CDR1 KGHDR, CDR2 SFDVKD. This CDR3 has 17 amino acids. DNA of the CDR3: TGTGCCACCAGTGATGGGGACATGAGCTCTGGGGCCAACGTCCTGACTTTC. Residues: CATSDGDMSSGANVLTF.

This clonotype was observed a handful of times. The chain combines TRBV4-2 with TRBJ1-5; D may be TRBD1 (5 bases). The germline V gene has CDR1 LGHNA and CDR2 YNFKEQ. V lost 1 base and J 0 bases, leaving 16 bases between the germline ends. The CDR3 totals 18 residues. DNA of the CDR3: TGTGCCAGCAGCCAAGCTCCGGGACGGCTTAATAGCAATCAGCCCCAGCATTTT. This sequence encodes CASSQAPGRLNSNQPQHF.

Turning to this clonotype: With a much larger clone just one base away, this may be a read error. V is TRBV4-2 and J is TRBJ2-3; 11 nucleotides line up with TRBD2. J lost 8 bases, V lost 4 bases, and 14 bases had no gene match. The CDR3 spans 17 residues. Germline CDR1 is LGHNA and CDR2 is YNFKEQ. The CDR3 DNA reads TGTGCCAGCAGCCCAAGGGGAACTAGCGGGGGAGGAGGTACGCAGTATTTT. Translated, it gives CASSPRGTSGGGGTQYF.

The gene calls are TRBV28 and TRBJ2-1; 7 nucleotides align to TRBD2. This CDR3 has 14 amino acids. Per the germline V gene, CDR1 is MDHEN and CDR2 is SYDVKM. The V and J ends lost 6 bases and 7 bases, in that order; junction bases with no gene match: 9. The CDR3 DNA is TGTGCCAGCAGCAGAGGACTAGGAGTAAATGAGCAGTTCTTC. It translates to CASSRGLGVNEQFF.

This clonotype has only a few counts. The genes are TRBV7-9 and TRBJ1-2, with unresolved D. This CDR3 is built from 14 residues. The germline V gene encodes CDR1 SEHNR and CDR2 FQNEAQ (reference sequence). Between the trimmed V and J ends, which lost 2 bases and 4 bases, there was a span of 11 bases. The CDR3 is CASSLREPSYGYTF. The CDR3 DNA is TGTGCCAGCAGCTTAAGAGAACCCTCCTATGGCTACACCTTC.

This clonotype was observed a handful of times. J is TRBJ2-5 and V is TRBV7-9, with a tentative D call TRBD1 (6 bases). V dropped 6 bases and J dropped 2 bases, with 7 bases sitting between them. Germline loops: CDR1 SEHNR, CDR2 FQNEAQ (reference sequence). The CDR3 spans 12 residues. The CDR3 sequence is CASRGAQETQYF. Written as DNA, the CDR3 is TGTGCCAGCAGGGGGGCTCAAGAGACCCAGTACTTC.

This chain links TRBV5-1 with TRBJ2-5, with 12 bases matching TRBD1. V lost 4 bases, J lost 5 bases, and 3 bases stayed unmatched. CDR3 length: 14 residues. CDR1 is SGHRS, CDR2 YFSETQ, per germline. The CDR3 protein is CASSTGQGAETQYF. CDR3 coding DNA: TGCGCCAGCAGCACGGGACAGGGGGCTGAGACCCAGTACTTC.

The chain joins TRBV7-2 to TRBJ1-2, with D tentatively TRBD1 (5 bases). Trimming left V 1 base short and J 9 bases short, with 18 bases between. CDR3 length equals 15 residues. The germline V gene encodes CDR1 SGHTA and CDR2 FQGNSA. CDR3: CASSLEAGYRGSYTF. The CDR3 DNA reads TGTGCCAGCAGCTTAGAGGCAGGGTACCGCGGGAGCTACACCTTC.

V usage is TRBV28 and J usage is TRBJ2-6; no definite D call. The germline gives CDR1 MDHEN, CDR2 SYDVKM. The CDR3 consists of 19 residues. The V end lost 4 bases, the J end lost 1 base, and 20 bases lay between the germline ends. In DNA form, the CDR3 reads TGTGCCAGCAGTTCCCAGACGGCCTCGTATCCGTCTGGGGCCAACGTCCTGACTTTC. Translating gives CASSSQTASYPSGANVLTF.

This clonotype was observed at least ten times. CDR3 nucleotide sequence: TGTGCCAGCAGCTCGTGGGCCGGGATTTCAGCTGAGCAGTTCTTC. As protein: CASSSWAGISAEQFF. The V call is TRBV7-6, the J call TRBJ2-1; D might be TRBD2 (5 bases). Deletions cut 4 bases from V and 9 bases from J, with 19 bases between. The CDR3 is 15 amino acids. Germline V lookup: CDR1 SGHVS, CDR2 FNYEAQ.